Detailed here is one TCR beta chain. Its recognized antigen is unknown. No base quality information exists; no much larger clone differs at one position. These data originate in a study of cytomegalovirus exposure and HLA in healthy donors (dated by TCRdb to 2016 to 2017). The study in broad terms: The roughly 670 repertoires of the first cohort and the approximately 130 validation repertoires were produced on the same platform, according to a later analysis. The aim of the study was to test whether cataloging public T cell receptors could identify signatures of past pathogen exposure. A separate validation cohort of some 130 different subjects was used in addition to the approximately 610-subject first cohort. To predict cytomegalovirus infection status, the study combined high-throughput TCR immunosequencing, statistical association of individual TCRs with disease status, and machine learning. Beyond this particular receptor, the publication reports: The authors suggested that the approach could potentially be extended to other disease states and immunological phenotypes. Across donors, most TCR sequences were observed very rarely, whereas some public TCRs were present in many individuals. Subsequent analysis determined that TCRs grouped into clusters in the first cohort also showed a tendency toward co-occurrence across the 120 or so validation repertoires, and 94% of cluster scores exceeded 0. A few of the identified cytomegalovirus-associated TCR beta chains were confirmed in vitro to be specific for cytomegalovirus antigens. In the study, about 150 TCR beta chains were listed as associated with cytomegalovirus. All 120 or so repertoires were used to score co-occurrence in the validation cohort in a later analysis, because that analysis had no HLA typing for the cohort. Cytomegalovirus status was reported to be diagnosed by the classifier with high specificity and sensitivity in both the original and validation cohorts.

The method was the immunoSEQ multiplex PCR assay. The study's own analysis went as follows. To diagnose cytomegalovirus status from the catalog of TCR beta chain sequences, a statistical classification framework was built. TCRdb re-hosts the immuneACCESS table, in-frame sequences only. Its copies lack some clones; in the studies checked, an unresolved V gene accounts for under half of them, and the cause for the rest is not known. V and J calls and clone size are as listed in that table; D and trimming were resolved from the DNA. Within this sample are tens of thousands of clones, with roughly 92% of them counted one time only. The ten largest clonotypes hold 1.4% of the sample. Via the germline V gene, CDR1 is SGHVS and CDR2 FNYEAQ. V ends up 5 bases short and J 4 bases short, with an unmatched junction base count of 6. The CDR3 covers 14 residues, taking in both the cysteine and the phenylalanine. The entry retains the CDR3 DNA only, 42 bases that are in frame from base 1.

Separate from the approximately 670-subject first cohort, the validation cohort of 120 subjects was the group to which the donors belonged. The chain is made from TRBV7-6 and TRBJ2-7; 9 central bases correspond to TRBD1. Sequencing input: PBMCs. The receptor was isolated from a young man in good health and CMV-seronegative. The CDR3 sequence is CASSTGTGKYEQYF. The bases read TGTGCCAGCAGCACCGGGACAGGGAAATACGAGCAGTACTTC. Supplemented by the reference TRBV7-6 and TRBJ2-7 proteins around the CDR3, the complete variable domain is GAGVSQSPRYKVTKRGQDVALRCDPISGHVSLYWYRQALGQGPEFLTYFNYEAQQDKSGLPNDRFSAERPEGSISTLTIQRTEQRDSAMYRCASSTGTGKYEQYFGPGTRLTVT.